This T cell receptor beta chain was identified during a study of human T cells and chemical hapten exposure. The germline V gene encodes CDR1 MNHEY and CDR2 SVGAGI. Trimming took 6 bases from V and 5 from J; bases not matched to a gene: 10. The CDR3 runs 14 residues. Individual cDNA molecules in this library carried unique molecular identifiers. TCRdb re-analysed the RACE reads in MiXCR, keeping a single row per CDR3 protein. The data show 65,000 to 80,000 distinct CDR3 sequences, approximately 8% seen once. Turning to this clonotype: As yet, its antigen is unknown.

Specified time point: healthy volunteer bleed at 6 weeks. Total RNA was isolated from unfractionated whole blood. Findings and caveats of the study: High-frequency TCRs, those above 1 in 1000, stayed the same after DPC sensitization.

V is TRBV6-5 and J is TRBJ2-7, with 7 bases lining up with TRBD2. Source material: whole blood. The receptor was derived from a male donor in good health. Some clones in this sample may be carry-over from other donors' samples. For the CDR3, the DNA is TGTGCCAGCAGGGCACGGACTAGAGTCGACGAGCAGTACTTC. Protein sequence: CASRARTRVDEQYF.